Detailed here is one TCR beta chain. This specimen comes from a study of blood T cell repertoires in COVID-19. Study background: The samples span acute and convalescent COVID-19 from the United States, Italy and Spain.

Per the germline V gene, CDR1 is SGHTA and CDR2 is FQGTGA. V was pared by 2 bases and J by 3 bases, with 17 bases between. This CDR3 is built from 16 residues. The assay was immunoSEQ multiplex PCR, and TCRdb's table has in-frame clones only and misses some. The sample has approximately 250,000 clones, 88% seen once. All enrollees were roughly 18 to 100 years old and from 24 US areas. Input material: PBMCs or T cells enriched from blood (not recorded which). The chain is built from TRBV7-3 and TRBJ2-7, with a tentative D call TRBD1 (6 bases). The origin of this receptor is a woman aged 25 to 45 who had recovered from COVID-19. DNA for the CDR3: TGTGCCAGCAGCTTAGGGGGCGGTTACTTAGACTACGAGCAGTACTTC. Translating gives CASSLGGGYLDYEQYF.